Below, 7 T cell receptor beta chains from the same sample are listed, as sequenced in a study of blood T cell repertoires in COVID-19. TCRdb's copy holds only in-frame clones and misses some; the assay was immunoSEQ multiplex PCR. The sample consists of about 240,000 clones, roughly 91% of them appearing once. The sample comprised peripheral blood. These receptors were taken from a woman between 35 and 50 years old who had recovered from COVID-19.

The chain employs TRBV11-3 and TRBJ1-4; no definite D call. CDR3 size: 15 residues. CDR1 and CDR2 from the germline V gene are SGHNT and YENEEA. V was trimmed by 0 bases and J by 0 bases, leaving 5 bases between them. The CDR3 is CASSLDSTTNEKLFF. The CDR3 DNA follows: TGTGCCAGCAGCTTAGATTCAACAACTAATGAAAAACTGTTTTTT.

As concerns this clone: Germline is not matched at one junction end, which may reflect a read error. The genes are TRBV20-1 and TRBJ2-7; possible D gene TRBD2, 6 bases. Germline V gene lookup returns CDR1 DFQATT and CDR2 SNEGSKA (reference sequence). The CDR3 extends over 8 amino acids. The DNA of the CDR3 is TGCAGCGCGGGGCCCCTCGCCTTC. Protein sequence: CSAGPLAF.

This chain uses TRBV9 with TRBJ2-7, with D maybe TRBD2 (6 bases). This CDR3 has 15 residues. CDR1 and CDR2 (germline): SGDLS, YYNGEE. Deletions cut 2 bases from V and 0 bases from J, with 12 bases between. The CDR3 spells CASSVGGTVSYEQYF. For the CDR3, the DNA is TGTGCCAGCAGCGTCGGCGGGACCGTCTCCTACGAGCAGTACTTC.

The V call is TRBV6-5, the J call TRBJ1-2; D possibly corresponds to TRBD1 (5 bases). Germline loops: CDR1 MNHEY, CDR2 SVGAGI. The V and J ends lost 7 bases and 0 bases respectively, with 12 bases between them. This CDR3 is 14 amino acids long. The CDR3 loop reads CASTQGDPNYGYTF. CDR3 DNA: TGTGCCAGCACCCAGGGCGACCCTAACTATGGCTACACCTTC.

This sequence joins TRBV7-9 and TRBJ1-1; 8 bases align to TRBD1. V lost 5 bases and J lost 4; bases outside the gene matches: 12. This CDR3 region has 16 residues. Germline-derived CDR1 and CDR2 are SEHNR and FQNEAQ (reference sequence). For the CDR3, the DNA is TGTGCCAGCAGCCCCCGGACAGGGCCCCTGGGCACTGAAGCTTTCTTT. Protein product: CASSPRTGPLGTEAFF.

This chain joins TRBV18 and TRBJ2-5, with TRBD2 matching 8 bases. J gave up 5 bases and V 0 bases, and 5 bases lay outside the gene matches. The CDR3 is 15 residues long. Germline V lookup: CDR1 KGHSH, CDR2 LQKENI. In DNA, the CDR3 is TGTGCCAGCTCACCACCTACCCTAGCGGGCGAGACCCAGTACTTC. Translating gives CASSPPTLAGETQYF. The full variable domain, rest sourced from reference TRBV18 and TRBJ2-5, is NAGVMQNPRHLVRRRGQEARLRCSPMKGHSHVYWYRQLPEEGLKFMVYLQKENIIDESGMPKERFSAEFPKEGPSILRIQQVVRGDSAAYFCASSPPTLAGETQYFGPGTRLLVL.

This chain joins TRBV11-2 and TRBJ2-7; 7 bases are shared with TRBD1. In germline, CDR1 is SGHAT, CDR2 FQNNGV. The J segment lost 5 bases and the V segment lost 5 bases, leaving 6 bases of the junction unmatched. The CDR3 has 13 amino acids. CDR3 bases: TGTGCCAGCAGCCCCGACAGGGTCCACGAGCAGTACTTC. Translated, it gives CASSPDRVHEQYF.